These 19 T cell receptor beta chains were all obtained from the same sample, sequenced in a study of T cell repertoires in cytomegalovirus infection. Each CDR3 protein gets one entry after TCRdb re-called the reads with MiXCR. This table holds 400,000 to 600,000 distinct CDR3 sequences, roughly 43% found once. No antigen has been identified for these receptors. The specimen was cultured PBMCs, collected from culture after CMV antigen stimulation. The receptors come from a human donor in good health (CMV status not recorded). Some clones in this sample may be carry-over from other donors' samples.

In this sample, this clonotype turned up a few times. The chain combines TRBV7-2 with TRBJ1-2; 8 nucleotides line up with TRBD1. Germline lookup yields CDR1 SGHTA and CDR2 FQGNSA. This CDR3 region has 14 residues. The V segment lost 5 bases and the J segment 7 bases; nucleotides outside the gene matches: 9. CDR3 residues: CASSPGQGELGYTF. The CDR3 DNA reads TGTGCCAGCAGCCCAGGACAGGGAGAACTTGGCTACACCTTC.

V gene TRBV12-3 or TRBV12-4 combines with J gene TRBJ2-1, with a possible D match to TRBD2 (5 bases). Trimming stripped 5 bases from V and 0 bases from J, with 20 bases between. The length of the CDR3 is 18 residues. CDR3: CASSPALERSSSYNEQFF. The CDR3 DNA reads TGTGCCAGCAGTCCCGCCTTAGAGCGGAGCTCCTCCTACAATGAGCAGTTCTTC.

The V and J genes are TRBV24-1 and TRBJ2-7, with D possibly TRBD2 on 6 matching bases. Germline V CDR1 and CDR2: KGHDR, SFDVKD. The CDR3 length is 15 residues. V was pared by 9 bases and J by 4 bases, with 21 bases between. The DNA of the CDR3 is TGTGCCACCCGGAGCCAGCGGGCAGAGATTTACGAGCAGTACTTC. It codes for CATRSQRAEIYEQYF.

This clonotype was counted many times. The chain uses TRBV7-2 and TRBJ2-1, with 11 bases aligning to TRBD2. After removal of 3 bases from V and 5 bases from J, the junction contained 6 bases not matched to a gene. CDR3 length: 16 amino acids. CDR1 and CDR2 from the germline V gene are SGHTA and FQGNSA. The CDR3 loop reads CASSFSGTSGNNEQFF. CDR3 bases: TGTGCCAGCAGCTTCTCCGGGACTAGCGGAAACAATGAGCAGTTCTTC.

The chain is built from TRBV7-8 and TRBJ1-5; 9 bases map to TRBD1. Trimming took 1 base from V and 3 from J; bases not matched to a gene: 4. CDR3 length: 16 amino acids. The germline V gene encodes CDR1 SGHVS and CDR2 FQNEAQ. The CDR3 spells CASSLGRTGANQPQHF. The CDR3 nucleotides read TGTGCCAGCAGCTTAGGTAGGACAGGGGCCAATCAGCCCCAGCATTTT.

This chain connects TRBV14 to TRBJ2-7, with D perhaps matching TRBD1 (5 bases). This CDR3 has 15 amino acids. The V and J ends lost 4 bases and 0 bases respectively, with 13 bases between them. Germline V gene sequence: CDR1 SGHDN, CDR2 FVKESK. DNA for the CDR3: TGTGCCAGCAGCCTTACCAGGGCGAACTCCTACGAGCAGTACTTC. Translating gives CASSLTRANSYEQYF. Complete variable domain (other parts from reference TRBV14 and TRBJ2-7): EAGVTQFPSHSVIEKGQTVTLRCDPISGHDNLYWYRRVMGKEIKFLLHFVKESKQDESGMPNNRFLAERTGGTYSTLKVQPAELEDSGVYFCASSLTRANSYEQYFGPGTRLTVT.

The chain uses TRBV4-2 and TRBJ2-5, with a possible D match to TRBD1 (6 bases). Trimming took off 3 bases at V and 5 bases at J, with 10 bases between the two ends. Germline V lookup: CDR1 LGHNA, CDR2 YNFKEQ. The CDR3 is 13 residues long. For the CDR3, the DNA is TGTGCCAGCAGCCATGGGGGCCGGGAGACCCAGTACTTC. It yields the protein CASSHGGRETQYF.

This clonotype was seen ten or more times. This chain uses TRBV7-2 with TRBJ2-3; no clear D gene. Trimming removed 0 bases at V and 2 bases at J, with 6 bases between. Looked up from germline, CDR1 is SGHTA and CDR2 is FQGNSA. This CDR3 has 14 residues. The CDR3 is CASSLARHTDTQYF. DNA for the CDR3: TGTGCCAGCAGCTTAGCCCGGCACACAGATACGCAGTATTTT.

This clonotype was recorded many times. The genes are TRBV7-8 and TRBJ1-4; D is unresolved. Germline values: CDR1 SGHVS, CDR2 FQNEAQ. The CDR3 has 13 residues. V lost 3 bases to trimming and J lost 1 base, with 3 bases between them. The CDR3 DNA is TGTGCCAGCAGCTTGGGAACTAATGAAAAACTGTTTTTT. Translation gives CASSLGTNEKLFF. Combining the CDR3 with reference TRBV7-8 and TRBJ1-4 gives the whole variable domain GAGVSQSPRYKVAKRGQDVALRCDPISGHVSLFWYQQALGQGPEFLTYFQNEAQLDKSGLPSDRFFAERPEGSVSTLKIQRTQQEDSAVYLCASSLGTNEKLFFGSGTQLSVL.

This clonotype was detected only a few times. V usage is TRBV7-2 and J usage is TRBJ2-3, with TRBD2 identical over 14 bases. CDR3 length: 17 amino acids. V shed 4 bases and J 3 bases; nucleotides not matched to a gene: 6. Germline lookup yields CDR1 SGHTA and CDR2 FQGNSA. CDR3 nucleotides: TGTGCCAGCAGCTGGACTAGCGGGGGGAGTCTTACAGATACGCAGTATTTT. Its translation: CASSWTSGGSLTDTQYF.

This clonotype was counted between two and nine times. This sequence joins TRBV6-5 and TRBJ2-7, with 8 bases matching TRBD1. The CDR3 extends over 15 amino acids. Germline values: CDR1 MNHEY, CDR2 SVGAGI. The ends lost 6 bases at V and 2 bases at J; junction bases unmatched: 9. The CDR3, as DNA: TGTGCCAGCAGACTAACAGGGGGGTCTACCTACGAGCAGTACTTC. This gives the protein CASRLTGGSTYEQYF.

The chain carries TRBV24-1 and TRBJ2-1, with D maybe TRBD1 (5 bases). The germline gives CDR1 KGHDR, CDR2 SFDVKD. This CDR3 contains 14 residues. Between the trimmed V and J ends, which lost 0 bases and 5 bases, there was a span of 7 bases. CDR3 in DNA: TGTGCCACCAGTGATTTGGACAGAGACAATGAGCAGTTCTTC. This sequence encodes CATSDLDRDNEQFF.

In this sample, this clonotype turned up many times. The V and J genes are TRBV2 and TRBJ1-3, with D hard to call. The CDR3 covers 12 residues. Per the germline V gene, CDR1 is SNHLY and CDR2 is FYNNEI. Trimming stripped 8 bases from V and 0 bases from J, with 5 bases between. The CDR3 sequence is CASRSSGNTIYF. The CDR3 DNA reads TGTGCCAGCCGCTCCTCTGGAAACACCATATATTTT.

This clonotype was detected a few times. V and J are TRBV4-1 and TRBJ2-7, with D possibly being TRBD2 (5 bases). The CDR3 has 13 amino acids. Germline CDR1 reads MGHRA; CDR2 reads YSYEKL. V lost 1 base and J lost 5, with 9 bases in between. The CDR3 sequence: CASSQGGSDEQYF. In DNA form, the CDR3 reads TGCGCCAGCAGCCAAGGGGGTAGCGACGAGCAGTACTTC.

This clonotype was seen a single time. The V gene is TRBV9, the J gene TRBJ2-1, with D unresolved. CDR3 length equals 11 residues. Trimming stripped 0 bases from V and 9 bases from J, with 4 bases between. The V gene's germline CDR1 is SGDLS and CDR2 YYNGEE. The CDR3 loop is CASSVGGEQFF. The CDR3 DNA sequence: TGTGCCAGCAGCGTAGGCGGTGAGCAGTTCTTC.

This clonotype was counted a few times. This chain connects TRBV7-2 to TRBJ1-1; D may be TRBD1 (5 bases). Germline-derived CDR1 and CDR2 are SGHTA and FQGNSA. V was pared by 1 base and J by 4 bases, with 19 bases between. The CDR3 totals 17 residues. The chain's CDR3 is CASSLVGSAGTITEAFF. The CDR3 bases are TGTGCCAGCAGCTTAGTAGGATCGGCAGGGACGATCACTGAAGCTTTCTTT.

The chain couples TRBV28 to TRBJ2-3, with 8 nucleotides matching TRBD2. CDR3 size: 14 residues. The J segment lost 7 bases and the V segment lost 7 bases, leaving 10 bases of the junction unmatched. Germline assignment: CDR1 MDHEN and CDR2 SYDVKM. CDR3: CASTSITSGNTQYF. CDR3 nucleotide sequence: TGTGCCAGCACTTCAATCACTAGCGGCAATACGCAGTATTTT.

This clonotype was counted between two and nine times. The V and J genes are TRBV7-2 and TRBJ2-7; tentative D call: TRBD2 (5 bases). Germline V gene lookup returns CDR1 SGHTA and CDR2 FQGNSA. Trimming took 7 bases from V and 1 from J, leaving 11 bases between them. The CDR3 covers 13 residues. This chain's CDR3 is CASITGLSYEQYF. Here the CDR3 DNA reads TGTGCCAGCATCACCGGACTTTCCTACGAGCAGTACTTC.

V gene TRBV10-3 combines with J gene TRBJ2-1; D is ambiguous. Trimming stripped 4 bases from V and 3 bases from J, with 16 bases between. Germline V CDR1 and CDR2: ENHRY, SYGVKD. CDR3 length: 16 amino acids. This chain's CDR3 is CAISGGSFSLYNEQFF. The CDR3 DNA is TGTGCCATCAGTGGAGGTTCCTTTAGCCTCTACAATGAGCAGTTCTTC.